This record looks at one T cell receptor (beta chain) sequence and its context. The treatment here: around 19 received Ad26.COV2.S at low or high dose, single or two shots; about 5 received placebo; per-sample allocation not given. Samples were taken on day 63 after the first vaccine or placebo injection. The sample comes from a study of Ad26.COV2.S vaccination and SARS-CoV-2 variants. Only in-frame clones appear in the TCRdb table, and some are missing; sequencing was by immunoSEQ multiplex PCR. The table includes around 300,000 clones, around 88% detected once. The germline CDR1 and CDR2 sequences are MNHEY and SMNVEV (reference sequence). V dropped 2 bases and J dropped 3 bases, with 7 bases sitting between them. The CDR3 has 13 residues.

This TCR came from a person between 18 and 65 years old who received the Ad26.COV2.S COVID-19 vaccine or a placebo. The specimen comprised peripheral blood, sampled in a trial of Ad26.COV2.S vaccine versus placebo. The gene calls are TRBV27 and TRBJ1-1, with D hard to call. This CDR3 reads CASSLSRYTEAFF. In nucleotides, the CDR3 is TGTGCCAGCAGTTTAAGCAGATACACTGAAGCTTTCTTT.